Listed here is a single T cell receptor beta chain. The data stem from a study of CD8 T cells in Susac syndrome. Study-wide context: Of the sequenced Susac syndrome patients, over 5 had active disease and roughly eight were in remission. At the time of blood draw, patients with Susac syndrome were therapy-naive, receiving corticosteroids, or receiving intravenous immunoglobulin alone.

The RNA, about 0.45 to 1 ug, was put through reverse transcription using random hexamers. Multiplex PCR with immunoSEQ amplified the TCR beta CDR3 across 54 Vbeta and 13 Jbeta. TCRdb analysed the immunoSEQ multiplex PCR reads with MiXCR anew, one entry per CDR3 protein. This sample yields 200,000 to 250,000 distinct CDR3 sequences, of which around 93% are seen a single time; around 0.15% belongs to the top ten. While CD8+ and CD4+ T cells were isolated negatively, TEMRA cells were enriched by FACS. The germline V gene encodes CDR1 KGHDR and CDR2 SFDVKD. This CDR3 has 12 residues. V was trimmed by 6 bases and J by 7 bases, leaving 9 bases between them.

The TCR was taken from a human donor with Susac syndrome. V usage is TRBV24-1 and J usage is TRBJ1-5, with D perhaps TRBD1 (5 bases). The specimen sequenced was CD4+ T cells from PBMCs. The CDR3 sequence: CATSRGDQPQHF. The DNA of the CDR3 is TGTGCCACCAGTCGGGGGGACCAGCCCCAGCATTTT.